Listed here is a single T cell receptor beta chain. Its cognate antigen is unknown. The sample belongs to a study of T cell responses to AZD1222 COVID-19 vaccine. Study context: Second doses that came at about 4 or about 12 weeks were put together. Study-level findings and limits: There were repertoire samples only from the period after the peak T cell response. Most donors were white British and more were female, and clonal diversity was possibly underestimated.

The protocol was immunoSEQ multiplex PCR, while the TCRdb copy is restricted to in-frame clones and leaves out a portion. The sample contains approximately 100,000 clones, about 86% of which appear only once. Sequencing used peripheral blood, obtained on day 0 of AZD1222 vaccination. The receptor comes from an adult in good health.

The CDR3 is CASSLGVWGDTQYF. The CDR3 nucleotides read TGTGCCAGCAGCCTAGGGGTTTGGGGAGATACGCAGTATTTT. The chain has TRBV7-9 and TRBJ2-3; D is perhaps TRBD1 (5 bases). CDR1 SEHNR and CDR2 FQNEAQ come from the germline V gene (reference sequence). The CDR3 loop spans 14 amino acids. V lost 5 bases, J lost 5 bases, and 14 bases lay in between.